The rows below give T cell receptor beta chains drawn from one sample of a study of response to subunit inactivated influenza vaccine. TCRdb re-called the RT-PCR reads through MiXCR, storing one row per CDR3 protein. The top ten clones hold around 9.9% of a sample with 650,000 to 800,000 distinct CDR3 sequences, around 18% of them seen once. The material sequenced was PBMCs from blood, taken roughly 5 days after vaccination. Receptors originate from a man aged 50-59 years who received an inactivated influenza vaccine. Each CDR3 is given with its conserved first and last residue. The D gene is left open where the match is weak. Expanded clones are given a class, and other clones once, few, many or no size at all.

clone_size | j_call | d_call | v_call | cdr3_length | cdr3_aa | cdr3_nt
many | TRBJ2-7 | . | TRBV6-2/TRBV6-3 | 14 | CASSFRDGPYEQYF | TGTGCCAGCAGTTTCCGGGACGGGCCCTACGAGCAGTACTTC
few | TRBJ1-4 | . | TRBV3-1 | 13 | CASSLGLKEKLFF | TGTGCCAGCAGCCTCGGTTTAAAAGAAAAACTGTTTTTT
few | TRBJ2-3 | TRBD2 | TRBV27 | 17 | CASSFSGTSGVTNTQYF | TGTGCCAGCAGTTTCTCCGGAACTAGCGGGGTGACGAATACGCAGTATTTT
few | TRBJ2-3 | TRBD2 | TRBV24-1 | 17 | CATSDFPAGGSTDTQYF | TGTGCCACCAGTGATTTTCCAGCGGGGGGTAGCACAGATACGCAGTATTTT
. | TRBJ2-1 | . | TRBV7-2 | 15 | CASSYDSGTYNEQFF | TGTGCCAGCAGCTACGACTCGGGAACGTACAATGAGCAGTTCTTC
few | TRBJ2-5 | . | TRBV5-1 | 14 | CASSPTGNEETQYF | TGCGCCAGCAGCCCCACGGGGAACGAGGAGACCCAGTACTTC
. | TRBJ2-5 | . | TRBV25-1 | 10 | CASSCETQYF | TGTGCCAGCAGTTGCGAGACCCAGTACTTC
few | TRBJ2-5 | . | TRBV7-2 | 15 | CASSLVGPPQETQYF | TGTGCCAGCAGCTTAGTTGGGCCACCCCAAGAGACCCAGTACTTC
many | TRBJ2-3 | TRBD2 | TRBV29-1 | 15 | CSVDGIAGDTDTQYF | TGCAGCGTTGACGGGATAGCGGGGGACACAGATACGCAGTATTTT
few | TRBJ2-3 | . | TRBV29-1 | 12 | CSVDKGTDTQYF | TGCAGCGTTGATAAGGGAACAGATACGCAGTATTTT